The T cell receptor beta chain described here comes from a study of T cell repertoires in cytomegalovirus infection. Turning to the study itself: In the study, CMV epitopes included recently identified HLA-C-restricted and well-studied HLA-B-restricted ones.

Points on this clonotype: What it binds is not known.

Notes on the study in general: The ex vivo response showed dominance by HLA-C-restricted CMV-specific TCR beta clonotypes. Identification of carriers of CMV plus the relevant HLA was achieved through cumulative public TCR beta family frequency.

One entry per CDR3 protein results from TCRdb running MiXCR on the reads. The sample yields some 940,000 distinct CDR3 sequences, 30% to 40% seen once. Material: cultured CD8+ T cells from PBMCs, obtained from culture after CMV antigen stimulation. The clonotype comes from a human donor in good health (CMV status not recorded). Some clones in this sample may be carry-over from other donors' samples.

For the CDR3, the DNA is TGTGCCAGCAGCCCGTCAAACAGGGGGAACACCGGGGAGCTGTTTTTT. Amino acids: CASSPSNRGNTGELFF. This rearrangement joins TRBV3-1 to TRBJ2-2, with 7 bases that match TRBD1. Germline lookup yields CDR1 LGHDT and CDR2 YNNKEL (reference sequence). The CDR3 has 16 amino acids. J gave up 1 base and V 4 bases, and 6 bases lay outside the gene matches. The full variable domain, its missing parts supplied by reference TRBV3-1 and TRBJ2-2, is DTAVSQTPKYLVTQMGNDKSIKCEQNLGHDTMYWYKQDSKKFLKIMFSYNNKELIINETVPNRFSPKSPDKAHLNLHINSLELGDSAVYFCASSPSNRGNTGELFFGEGSRLTVL.